The 9 T cell receptor beta chains below come from one sample, sequenced in a study of blood T cell repertoires in COVID-19. Using immunoSEQ multiplex PCR, the repertoire was profiled, and TCRdb retains in-frame clones only, with some absent. The sample lists around 70,000 clones, about 91% occurring once. Sample: peripheral blood. These receptors originate from a human donor in a cohort sampled during active COVID-19.

As concerns this clone: The germline gene is not matched at one end of the junction; a read error may be the cause. The chain links TRBV7-7 to TRBJ2-1; 8 bases map to TRBD1. In germline, CDR1 is SSHAT, CDR2 FNYEAQ (reference sequence). This CDR3 is 15 amino acids long. The CDR3 bases are TGTGCTAGCAGCCCGTGGACAGGGAGTATGGATGAGCAGTTCTTC. It yields the protein CASSPWTGSMDEQFF.

The chain is built from TRBV7-2 and TRBJ2-3; 8 positions agree with TRBD2. This CDR3 comprises 15 residues. Germline CDR1 SGHTA, CDR2 FQGNSA. V shed 5 bases and J 1 base; nucleotides not matched to a gene: 5. CDR3 loop: CASSGILAGTDTQYF. For the CDR3, the DNA is TGTGCCAGCAGCGGTATACTAGCGGGCACAGATACGCAGTATTTT.

V is TRBV5-4 and J is TRBJ1-2; D gene uncertain. Germline lookup yields CDR1 SGHNT and CDR2 YYREEE (reference sequence). This CDR3 comprises 13 residues. V was trimmed by 0 bases and J by 4 bases, leaving 7 bases between them. This CDR3 is CASSLEQSYGYTF. The CDR3 DNA sequence: TGTGCCAGCAGCTTGGAACAGAGCTATGGCTACACCTTC.

The chain links TRBV15 to TRBJ2-5; TRBD2 agrees at 8 bases. CDR1 and CDR2 from the germline V gene are LNHNV and YYDKDF (reference sequence). The CDR3 contains 15 residues. The ends lost 2 bases at V and 1 base at J; junction bases unmatched: 3. CDR3 sequence (DNA): TGTGCCACCAGCAGAAGCGGGGGCTCCCAAGAGACCCAGTACTTC. It is translated as CATSRSGGSQETQYF. The whole variable domain, remainder taken from reference TRBV15 and TRBJ2-5, is DAMVIQNPRYQVTQFGKPVTLSCSQTLNHNVMYWYQQKSSQAPKLLFHYYDKDFNNEADTPDNFQSRRPNTSFCFLDIRSPGLGDTAMYLCATSRSGGSQETQYFGPGTRLLVL.

The V call is TRBV11-2, the J call TRBJ2-2, with D hard to call. Deletions cut 5 bases from V and 0 bases from J, with 4 bases between. Per germline, CDR1 SGHAT and CDR2 FQNNGV. The CDR3 is 13 amino acids. This CDR3 reads CASSVSNTGELFF. CDR3 nucleotides: TGTGCCAGCAGCGTATCGAACACCGGGGAGCTGTTTTTT. The full variable domain, in which reference TRBV11-2 and TRBJ2-2 provide the parts outside the CDR3, is EAGVAQSPRYKIIEKRQSVAFWCNPISGHATLYWYQQILGQGPKLLIQFQNNGVVDDSQLPKDRFSAERLKGVDSTLKIQPAKLEDSAVYLCASSVSNTGELFFGEGSRLTVL.

V usage is TRBV3-1 (or the pseudogene TRBV3-2) and J usage is TRBJ2-5, with TRBD1 identical over 7 bases. V lost 4 bases and J lost 2; bases outside the gene matches: 1. Germline CDR1 is LGHDT and CDR2 is YNNKEL (reference sequence). The CDR3 runs 13 residues. CDR3 in DNA: TGTGCCAGCAGCCCGACAGGGCAAGAGACCCAGTACTTC. Protein sequence: CASSPTGQETQYF.

This chain uses TRBV3-1 (or the pseudogene TRBV3-2) with TRBJ2-2, with 12 positions matching TRBD1. The germline V gene encodes CDR1 LGHDT and CDR2 YNNKEL (reference sequence). With V trimmed by 4 bases and J by 5 bases, 17 bases remained unmatched. This CDR3 is built from 20 residues. The DNA for the CDR3 is TGTGCCAGCAGCCGAGGCCCTCGGGACAGGGGGCTGACGGGGACCGGGGAGCTGTTTTTT. It codes for CASSRGPRDRGLTGTGELFF.

The chain links TRBV6-2 or TRBV6-3 to TRBJ1-5; D gene ambiguous. From germline, CDR1 is MNHEY and CDR2 SVGEGT. This CDR3 spans 14 amino acids. V lost 0 bases, J lost 1 base, and 4 bases lay in between. CDR3 coding DNA: TGTGCCAGCAGTTACTCGGCCAGCAATCAGCCCCAGCATTTT. Protein sequence: CASSYSASNQPQHF.

V and J are TRBV6-2 or TRBV6-3 and TRBJ2-3; 13 nucleotides agree with TRBD2. CDR1 is MNHEY and CDR2 is SVGEGT in the germline V gene. Trimming cost V 0 bases and J 2 bases; bases outside gene matches: 8. The length of the CDR3 is 19 residues. CDR3 protein: CASSYSTGTSGAYTDTQYF. In DNA form, the CDR3 reads TGTGCCAGCAGTTACTCCACCGGGACTAGCGGGGCGTACACAGATACGCAGTATTTT.